This is a list of T cell receptor beta chains from one sample in a study of regulatory T cells in long-lasting Graves disease. TCRdb ran MiXCR on the multiplex PCR reads and lists one entry per CDR3 protein. The sample consists of roughly 500,000 distinct CDR3 sequences, roughly 15% of them appearing once. These records were also assigned to another study, of T cells in Graves' hyperthyroidism and ophthalmopathy.

This specimen was peripheral blood mononuclear cells (PBMCs), taken at new diagnosis, from a patient treated with antithyroid drugs. These receptors all stem from a woman between 50 and 59 years old with Graves disease. CDR3s include the opening cysteine and the closing phenylalanine or tryptophan. The D gene is left open where the match is weak. Clone size, where shown, is once, few, many, or a class for clones that have expanded.

>TRBD1|TRBJ2-2|few|TRBV2
CASSDRTGALGNTGELFF
>TRBD1|TRBJ2-1|many|TRBV12-3/TRBV12-4
CASSSGQGSIGNEQFF
>-|TRBJ2-6|many|TRBV6-1
CASRAHGVAGANVLTF
>-|TRBJ1-4|-|TRBV11-2
CASSLDFGTVNEKLFF
>TRBD2|TRBJ2-1|-|TRBV4-1
CASSPWASGSVEQFF
>-|TRBJ2-1|many|TRBV12-3/TRBV12-4
CANGAGPSSYNEQFF
>TRBD1|TRBJ1-6|-|TRBV19
CASSPWTGFNSPLHF
>-|TRBJ2-7|many|TRBV12-3/TRBV12-4
CASSLEGMDATYEQYF
>TRBD2|TRBJ2-3|-|TRBV5-1
CASSQALSPLLAGYTDTQYF
>-|TRBJ2-2|many|TRBV2
CASVGLVVTGELFF
>-|TRBJ2-5|many|TRBV11-2
CASNPWMAPQETQYF
>-|TRBJ1-5|many|TRBV28
CASTLAAGDQPQHF
>-|TRBJ2-7|-|TRBV3-1
CASRGFDYEQYF
>-|TRBJ2-5|few|TRBV5-1
CASSLVVAAQETQYF
>-|TRBJ1-5|-|TRBV20-1
CSARDPLEVDRQPQHF
>-|TRBJ2-2|-|TRBV7-9
CASSLTLWATDTGELFF
>-|TRBJ2-5|-|TRBV3-1
CASSQAGSLRKETQYF
>TRBD1|TRBJ2-4|many|TRBV6-1
CASSARGQGEGIQYF
>-|TRBJ2-1|-|TRBV3-1
CASSQEGLNEQFF
>-|TRBJ1-1|few|TRBV18
CASSPPDNGNTEAFF
>TRBD2|TRBJ2-1|-|TRBV7-2
CASSQTLAGGGSEQSF
>TRBD2|TRBJ2-7|many|TRBV28
CASSPPGSGSGHEQYF
>-|TRBJ2-1|few|TRBV5-1
CASRWDSSPYNEQFF
>-|TRBJ2-1|few|TRBV19
CASSIGWGTDTYNEQFF
>-|TRBJ2-2|few|TRBV27
CASRRVTGELFF
>-|TRBJ2-5|many|TRBV5-1
CASSYWDLGETQYF
>TRBD1|TRBJ2-2|few|TRBV5-1
CASSWGQGIFRTGELFF
>-|TRBJ2-7|many|TRBV9
CASSAGRTSYEQYF
>TRBD1|TRBJ2-1|few|TRBV20-1
CSAAGTGGEQFF
>-|TRBJ1-2|few|TRBV27
CASSFSMDGYGYTF
>TRBD2|TRBJ2-2|-|TRBV5-5
CASSLVGGRLTGELFF
>TRBD2|TRBJ2-1|few|TRBV28
CASSPAGLAESYNEQFF
>-|TRBJ2-5|many|TRBV28
CASSLWTRGTQYF
>-|TRBJ2-6|few|TRBV28
CASSSGEGGYSGANVLTF
>TRBD1|TRBJ2-1|few|TRBV10-3
CAISDDREPPDFYNEQFF
>-|TRBJ1-3|-|TRBV6-2/TRBV6-3
CASSSKDRGNTIYF
>TRBD2|TRBJ2-1|few|TRBV10-1
CASSESTEREDSEQFF
>TRBD2|TRBJ2-1|many|TRBV2
CASSEGGLAGGNDNEQFF
>-|TRBJ2-1|-|TRBV6-2/TRBV6-3
CASRPTTGSNEQFF
>TRBD2|TRBJ2-2|-|TRBV5-1
CASSPKISGRPNTGELFF
>TRBD2|TRBJ2-5|many|TRBV9
CASSVTSGGVRETQYF
>-|TRBJ2-5|once|TRBV19
CASRDRQGGKTQYF